This T cell receptor beta chain was retrieved from a study of shared clonotypes between healthy human individuals. At the level of the study: Every donor yielded three CD4 naive, three CD4 memory, two CD8 naive and one CD8 memory plate. Findings and limits, study-wide: Across four donors, naive CD4 shared around 5.4%, naive CD8 approximately 3.5%, memory CD4 approximately 2.5%, memory CD8 0.4% to 0.5%.

Turning to this clone: Its specificity is not known.

Researchers ran the assay at a deep level. Libraries were prepared by immunoSEQ multiplex PCR; TCRdb keeps only in-frame clonotypes and omits some of them. The sample has about a million clones, around three quarters seen once; the top ten hold approximately 1.5%. The receptor was derived from a man between 18 and 35 years old in good health. Sequenced sample: memory CD4+ T cells sorted from blood. The subset is: CD45RA-negative fraction.

This chain's CDR3 is CASSLGGATEAFF. The CDR3 DNA is TGTGCCAGCAGCTTAGGGGGTGCCACTGAAGCTTTCTTT. The chain combines TRBV7-3 with TRBJ1-1, with D possibly TRBD1 on 5 matching bases. Trimming cost V 2 bases and J 4 bases, with 8 bases left between them. CDR3 size: 13 residues. Germline CDR1 and CDR2: SGHTA and FQGTGA.